A single sample gave rise to the 6 T cell receptor beta chains below, sequenced in a study of identical twins. TCRdb independently ran MiXCR on the 5' RACE reads; one entry per CDR3 protein. The data show some 660,000 distinct CDR3 sequences, 8.5% to 9% seen once. The same data also went into a second study, on yellow fever vaccine responses in identical twins.

Sequencing was performed on PBMCs. All receptors come from a woman aged 18-29 years in good health.

J is TRBJ2-3 and V is TRBV2; 9 nucleotides agree with TRBD2. This CDR3 is built from 14 residues. V lost 6 bases, J lost 3 bases, and 4 bases stayed unmatched. Per germline, CDR1 SNHLY and CDR2 FYNNEI. In DNA, the CDR3 is TGTGCCAGCAGGTTGCGGGGGGGGACAGATACGCAGTATTTT. This sequence encodes CASRLRGGTDTQYF.

This sequence joins TRBV6-5 and TRBJ2-7, with 7 nucleotides matching TRBD1. The length of the CDR3 is 15 residues. J gave up 5 bases and V 4 bases, and 11 bases lay outside the gene matches. CDR1 and CDR2 (germline): MNHEY, SVGAGI. Written as DNA, the CDR3 is TGTGCCAGCAGTTTGAACCCCGACAGGGCCCACGAGCAGTACTTC. It encodes CASSLNPDRAHEQYF.

The table lists this clonotype with a few counts. The chain recombines TRBV29-1 with TRBJ2-5; D is perhaps TRBD1 (6 bases). The germline CDR1 and CDR2 sequences are SQVTM and ANQGSEA. The CDR3 runs to 14 residues. V gave up 4 bases and J gave up 3 bases, with 15 bases separating them. The CDR3 region has the DNA TGCAGCGTTGGAGGGTGGTCAGGGGAAGAGACCCAGTACTTC. As protein: CSVGGWSGEETQYF.

The V gene is TRBV5-1, the J gene TRBJ1-4, with 8 bases identical to TRBD1. Germline V gene sequence: CDR1 SGHRS, CDR2 YFSETQ. Trimming took 4 bases from V and 5 from J; bases not matched to a gene: 4. The CDR3 is made up of 14 amino acids. This CDR3 is CASSVDRVNEKLFF. The DNA for the CDR3 is TGCGCCAGCAGCGTGGACAGGGTCAATGAAAAACTGTTTTTT.

CDR3 sequence: CASSDDSSGANVLTF. The DNA for the CDR3 is TGCGCCAGCAGCGATGACAGTTCTGGGGCCAACGTCCTGACTTTC. V usage is TRBV5-1 and J usage is TRBJ2-6, with D possibly TRBD1 on 5 matching bases. This CDR3 has 15 amino acids. V lost 4 bases and J lost 1, with 9 bases in between. Germline V lookup: CDR1 SGHRS, CDR2 YFSETQ. Variable domain in full (rest from reference TRBV5-1 and TRBJ2-6): KAGVTQTPRYLIKTRGQQVTLSCSPISGHRSVSWYQQTPGQGLQFLFEYFSETQRNKGNFPGRFSGRQFSNSRSEMNVSTLELGDSALYLCASSDDSSGANVLTFGAGSRLTVL.

The sample holds a few counts of this clonotype. V and J are TRBV14 and TRBJ2-2, with D tentatively TRBD1 or TRBD2 (5 bases each). Trimming stripped 3 bases from V and 5 bases from J, with 13 bases between. Germline CDR1 reads SGHDN; CDR2 reads FVKESK. The CDR3 is 15 residues long. The CDR3 here is CASSQIRDVTGELFF. The DNA for the CDR3 is TGTGCCAGCAGCCAGATCAGGGACGTGACCGGGGAGCTGTTTTTT.